This T cell receptor beta chain came from a study of blood T cell repertoires in COVID-19. Study at large: The United States, Italy and Spain provided the acute and convalescent COVID-19 samples. Sample material is recorded as cDNA or gDNA derived from T cells, B-cell-depleted T cells, or PBMCs.

V was pared by 3 bases and J by 5 bases, with 7 bases of the junction left unmatched. CDR3 size: 15 residues. The germline V gene encodes CDR1 SGHTS and CDR2 YDEGEE. Authors' analysis steps: Amplified reference gene primers provided the basis for estimating nucleated cell counts. The assay was immunoSEQ multiplex PCR, and TCRdb's table has in-frame clones only and misses some. For V, J and clone size, that table is used; D and trimming come from the DNA. The sample holds roughly 55,000 clones, around 84% seen once. Source material: peripheral blood. This sequence joins TRBV5-8 and TRBJ1-1; 10 bases line up with TRBD1. The origin of this receptor is a man aged 70-80 years with active COVID-19. The CDR3 protein is CASSSGTGASTEAFF. The CDR3 nucleotides read TGTGCCAGCAGCTCAGGGACAGGGGCGAGTACTGAAGCTTTCTTT. Using reference TRBV5-8 and TRBJ1-1 for the parts outside the CDR3, the full variable domain is EAGVTQSPTHLIKTRGQQATLRCSPISGHTSVYWYQQALGLGLQFLLWYDEGEERNRGNFPPRFSGRQFPNYSSELNVNALELEDSALYLCASSSGTGASTEAFFGQGTRLTVV.